This T cell receptor beta chain was found in a study of PD-1 blockade in classical Hodgkin lymphoma. Whole-study context: Patients were treated with nivolumab at 3 mg/kg, and this was given intravenously every 2 weeks. Study-wide results and caveats: CD8+ TCR diversity did not rise significantly by C4D1, unlike CD4+.

Time point: cycle 4 day 1 (C4D1), after five to seven weeks of nivolumab. Each and every patient relapsed after autologous stem cell transplantation, and patients got differing brentuximab vedotin exposure. CDR1 and CDR2 (germline): SNHLY, FYNNEI. V trimming: 2 bases; J trimming: 4 bases; junction bases outside the gene matches: 5. The CDR3 covers 15 residues. As for this clone: Its antigen is unknown.

Assay used: immunoSEQ multiplex PCR; TCRdb lists only in-frame clones, some missing. The sample lists about 47,000 clones, around 80% seen once, with 15% to 20% in the top ten. The TCR sequence derives from a human donor with classical Hodgkin lymphoma. J is TRBJ1-2 and V is TRBV2; the match to TRBD1 covers 9 bases. Sequencing was performed on peripheral blood mononuclear cells (PBMCs), taken before the fourth cycle of nivolumab. The CDR3 spells CASSEFRGQGYGYTF. CDR3 DNA sequence: TGTGCCAGCAGTGAATTTAGGGGACAGGGCTATGGCTACACCTTC. Full variable domain (outside the CDR3, taken from reference TRBV2 and TRBJ1-2): EPEVTQTPSHQVTQMGQEVILRCVPISNHLYFYWYRQILGQKVEFLVSFYNNEISEKSEIFDDQFSVERPDGSNFTLKIRSTKLEDSAMYFCASSEFRGQGYGYTFGSGTRLTVV.